Shown below are 27 T cell receptor beta chains from a single sample sequenced in a study of blood T cell repertoires in COVID-19. TCRdb's table, derived via immunoSEQ multiplex PCR, lists solely in-frame clones and lacks some. The sample shows approximately 280,000 clones, more than 85% of them seen only once. The source material was peripheral blood. These receptors were taken from a man in his forties with acute or convalescent COVID-19.

The chain recombines TRBV5-1 with TRBJ1-2, with D perhaps matching TRBD1 (5 bases). Germline CDR1 and CDR2: SGHRS and YFSETQ. V lost 7 bases to trimming and J lost 6 bases, with 28 bases between them. The CDR3 totals 17 residues. CDR3 sequence reads: CASGLQATLGSFNGYTF. DNA of the CDR3: TGCGCCAGCGGCCTACAGGCGACTCTAGGGTCCTTCAATGGCTACACCTTC. Combining the CDR3 with reference TRBV5-1 and TRBJ1-2 gives the whole variable domain KAGVTQTPRYLIKTRGQQVTLSCSPISGHRSVSWYQQTPGQGLQFLFEYFSETQRNKGNFPGRFSGRQFSNSRSEMNVSTLELGDSALYLCASGLQATLGSFNGYTFGSGTRLTVV.

The chain has TRBV7-8 and TRBJ1-5, with D possibly matching TRBD1 (5 bases). The CDR3 contains 16 residues. CDR1 SGHVS and CDR2 FQNEAQ come from the germline V gene. Trimming removed 1 base at V and 1 base at J, with 11 bases between. CDR3 sequence (DNA): TGTGCCAGCAGCTTAGGGGGGGTAGGCAGCAATCAGCCCCAGCATTTT. Encoded protein: CASSLGGVGSNQPQHF. Full variable domain (outside the CDR3, taken from reference TRBV7-8 and TRBJ1-5): GAGVSQSPRYKVAKRGQDVALRCDPISGHVSLFWYQQALGQGPEFLTYFQNEAQLDKSGLPSDRFFAERPEGSVSTLKIQRTQQEDSAVYLCASSLGGVGSNQPQHFGDGTRLSIL.

The chain is built from TRBV5-1 and TRBJ2-1; TRBD1 might be the D (5 bases). Germline-derived CDR1 and CDR2 are SGHRS and YFSETQ. CDR3 size: 15 residues. Trimming shortened V by 0 bases and J by 4 bases, and 11 bases separated the two germline ends. For the CDR3, the DNA is TGCGCCAGCAGCTTGGGGGGCTCTCTTTACAATGAGCAGTTCTTC. It yields the protein CASSLGGSLYNEQFF.

The J gene is TRBJ2-3, the V gene TRBV7-8; TRBD1 matches 7 bases. This CDR3 contains 14 residues. Germline CDR1 reads SGHVS; CDR2 reads FQNEAQ. V gave up 5 bases and J gave up 4 bases; unmatched junction bases: 6. DNA for the CDR3: TGTGCCAGCAGCGGGGGCCAGGGGGCAGATACGCAGTATTTT. It yields the protein CASSGGQGADTQYF.

This clone was seen a few times. The chain is built from TRBV10-1 and TRBJ1-1, with 8 bases aligning to TRBD1. Germline V gives CDR1 WNHNN, CDR2 SYGVQD (reference sequence). The CDR3 consists of 13 residues. The junction had 5 bases not matched to a gene; V was cut back by 6 bases and J by 5 bases. Here the CDR3 DNA reads TGCGCCAGCAGGACACAGGGGGGAACTGAAGCTTTCTTT. Protein product: CASRTQGGTEAFF.

This chain uses TRBV7-6 with TRBJ2-3; 7 bases fit TRBD1. CDR1 is SGHVS, CDR2 FNYEAQ, per germline. This CDR3 spans 14 amino acids. V gave up 0 bases and J gave up 4 bases; unmatched junction bases: 1. CDR3 loop: CASSLAGTADTQYF. The CDR3 region has the DNA TGTGCCAGCAGCTTAGCCGGGACAGCAGATACGCAGTATTTT.

This clone has more than one count but fewer than ten. V usage is TRBV27 and J usage is TRBJ1-5; 8 positions match TRBD1. Germline CDR1 reads MNHEY; CDR2 reads SMNVEV (reference sequence). Germline trimming cut 6 bases from V and 4 bases from J; bases unmatched to any gene: 8. The CDR3 contains 15 residues. CDR3 sequence: CASRPTGGINQPQHF. The CDR3, as DNA: TGTGCCAGCAGACCTACAGGGGGTATAAATCAGCCCCAGCATTTT.

Turning to this clone: This sample also contains other DNA sequences that code for the same CDR3. The J gene is TRBJ2-7, the V gene TRBV20-1; D ambiguous. Germline lookup yields CDR1 DFQATT and CDR2 SNEGSKA (reference sequence). The CDR3 covers 11 residues. V was clipped by 6 bases and J by 3 bases, with 9 bases between them. The CDR3 DNA reads as TGCAGTGCCCTAGACCGCTACGAGCAGTACTTC. This sequence encodes CSALDRYEQYF.

V gene TRBV6-5 combines with J gene TRBJ1-1; 7 bases are a match to TRBD1. V trimming: 11 bases; J trimming: 5 bases; junction bases outside the gene matches: 5. The CDR3 is 11 residues long. Germline-derived CDR1 and CDR2 are MNHEY and SVGAGI. CDR3: CAGQGVTEAFF. CDR3 sequence (DNA): TGTGCCGGCCAGGGGGTTACTGAAGCTTTCTTT.

V usage is TRBV12-5 and J usage is TRBJ1-1, with 9 bases lining up with TRBD1. The CDR3 runs 15 residues. The germline V gene has CDR1 LGHNT and CDR2 FRNRAP. Germline trimming cut 5 bases from V and 3 bases from J; bases unmatched to any gene: 7. In DNA, the CDR3 is TGTGCTAGTGGTACCGGACAGGGGTGGCACACTGAAGCTTTCTTT. Its translation: CASGTGQGWHTEAFF.

The chain joins TRBV5-8 to TRBJ1-2; D gene unclear. V lost 0 bases to trimming and J lost 5 bases, with 11 bases between them. Germline CDR1 and CDR2: SGHTS and YDEGEE. The length of the CDR3 is 14 residues. The CDR3 bases are TGTGCCAGCAGCTTGGTCTTATCTCCTTATGGCTACACCTTC. As protein: CASSLVLSPYGYTF.

The rearrangement uses TRBV29-1 and TRBJ1-2; 7 bases fit TRBD1. Per the germline V gene, CDR1 is SQVTM and CDR2 is ANQGSEA. The CDR3 is 12 residues long. Losses at the gene ends were 6 bases for V and 8 bases for J; bases not matched to a gene: 9. Here the CDR3 DNA reads TGCAGCGTCCTCGACAGGGCGGGAGGCTACACCTTC. It translates to CSVLDRAGGYTF.

The V call is TRBV5-1, the J call TRBJ2-7; 8 nucleotides agree with TRBD2. The ends lost 4 bases at V and 5 bases at J; junction bases unmatched: 14. Germline CDR1 is SGHRS and CDR2 is YFSETQ. CDR3 length: 16 amino acids. This CDR3 reads CASSLGGGDPLNEQYF. DNA of the CDR3: TGCGCCAGCAGCCTCGGGGGGGGCGACCCTTTAAACGAGCAGTACTTC.

V gene TRBV6-5 combines with J gene TRBJ2-1, with D possibly matching TRBD2 (6 bases). Trimming cost V 0 bases and J 6 bases, with 9 bases left between them. CDR1 is MNHEY and CDR2 is SVGAGI in the germline V gene. CDR3 length: 14 residues. CDR3 DNA sequence: TGTGCCAGCAGTTACTCGGTCGGGGGCAATGAGCAGTTCTTC. Residues: CASSYSVGGNEQFF.

The CDR3 nucleotides are TGTGCCAGCAGCTTAGGCCTTAGGGACAGGGATCACGAGCAGTACTTC. Amino acid sequence: CASSLGLRDRDHEQYF. The chain carries TRBV13 and TRBJ2-7; 9 bases are a match to TRBD1. With V trimmed by 0 bases and J by 5 bases, 8 bases remained unmatched. Looked up from germline, CDR1 is PRHDT and CDR2 is FYEKMQ (reference sequence). The CDR3 contains 16 residues. Based on the CDR3 plus reference TRBV13 and TRBJ2-7, the full variable domain is AAGVIQSPRHLIKEKRETATLKCYPIPRHDTVYWYQQGPGQDPQFLISFYEKMQSDKGSIPDRFSAQQFSDYHSELNMSSLELGDSALYFCASSLGLRDRDHEQYFGPGTRLTVT.

This clone was seen just once. The rearrangement uses TRBV2 and TRBJ1-4; D is perhaps TRBD1 (5 bases). V lost 8 bases and J 8 bases, leaving 18 bases between the germline ends. Germline assignment: CDR1 SNHLY and CDR2 FYNNEI. The CDR3 length is 14 residues. The CDR3 nucleotides read TGTGCCAGCGTGGAGGGGTCCAAACGAGAAAAACTGTTTTTT. This codes for CASVEGSKREKLFF.

The V and J genes are TRBV14 and TRBJ2-3; 12 bases agree with TRBD2. Unmatched junction bases numbered 3, after V lost 1 base and J lost 4 bases. The V gene's germline CDR1 is SGHDN and CDR2 FVKESK. The CDR3 is 16 amino acids. CDR3: CASSQGLAGGPDTQYF. The CDR3 coding sequence is TGTGCCAGCAGCCAAGGGCTAGCGGGGGGGCCAGATACGCAGTATTTT.

The chain carries TRBV30 and TRBJ1-2; D not resolved. The CDR3 runs to 13 residues. The germline CDR1 and CDR2 sequences are GTSNPN and SVGIG (reference sequence). V was clipped by 3 bases and J by 1 base, with 9 bases between them. CDR3 loop: CAWRQSVNYGYTF. The DNA for the CDR3 is TGTGCCTGGAGACAGTCCGTTAACTATGGCTACACCTTC.

The chain joins TRBV29-1 to TRBJ2-6; 10 bases line up with TRBD1. The CDR3 is made up of 17 amino acids. The junction had 8 bases not matched to a gene; V was cut back by 6 bases and J by 0 bases. Germline assignment: CDR1 SQVTM and CDR2 ANQGSEA. The CDR3 reads CSVSGTGENSGANVLTF. CDR3 bases: TGCAGCGTCTCCGGGACAGGGGAGAACTCTGGGGCCAACGTCCTGACTTTC.

This chain joins TRBV5-6 and TRBJ2-5; 11 nucleotides align to TRBD1. This CDR3 spans 16 amino acids. Germline CDR1 is SGHDT and CDR2 is YYEEEE. V gave up 3 bases and J gave up 0 bases; unmatched junction bases: 4. In DNA form, the CDR3 reads TGTGCCAGCAGCTCCGGACAGGGGGCGTACCAAGAGACCCAGTACTTC. Its protein product is CASSSGQGAYQETQYF. Looking up the rest from reference TRBV5-6 and TRBJ2-5 gives the full variable domain: DAGVTQSPTHLIKTRGQQVTLRCSPKSGHDTVSWYQQALGQGPQFIFQYYEEEERQRGNFPDRFSGHQFPNYSSELNVNALLLGDSALYLCASSSGQGAYQETQYFGPGTRLLVL.

The rearrangement links TRBV12-3 or TRBV12-4 to TRBJ1-4; D remains unclear. The CDR3 is 13 residues long. V was clipped by 8 bases and J by 3 bases, with 10 bases between them. CDR3 sequence: CASLRHPNEKLFF. CDR3 DNA sequence: TGTGCCAGCTTGCGACATCCTAATGAAAAACTGTTTTTT.

This chain connects TRBV3-1 (or the pseudogene TRBV3-2) to TRBJ1-1, with 8 bases matching TRBD1. Looked up from germline, CDR1 is LGHDT and CDR2 is YNNKEL (reference sequence). V shed 1 base, J shed 5 bases, and the junction held 6 bases outside the gene matches. CDR3 length equals 15 residues. CDR3: CASSQAGGARTEAFF. In nucleotides, the CDR3 is TGTGCCAGCAGCCAAGCAGGGGGCGCACGGACTGAAGCTTTCTTT.

The gene calls are TRBV5-1 and TRBJ1-1; 7 bases align to TRBD1. Looked up from germline, CDR1 is SGHRS and CDR2 is YFSETQ. V trimming: 4 bases; J trimming: 3 bases; junction bases outside the gene matches: 12. The CDR3 sequence is 16 residues long. The CDR3 sequence: CASSTSPRQGDTEAFF. CDR3 sequence (DNA): TGCGCCAGCAGCACCTCCCCCCGGCAGGGGGACACTGAAGCTTTCTTT.

This clone was recorded only once. This CDR3 reads CASRTTNTEAFF. The DNA for the CDR3 is TGTGCCAGCAGGACTACGAACACTGAAGCTTTCTTT. The chain couples TRBV28 to TRBJ1-1; D is undetermined. The V gene lost 6 bases and the J gene lost 1 base, with 6 bases spanning the gap. The germline V gene encodes CDR1 MDHEN and CDR2 SYDVKM. The CDR3 is 12 amino acids. Based on the CDR3 plus reference TRBV28 and TRBJ1-1, the full variable domain is DVKVTQSSRYLVKRTGEKVFLECVQDMDHENMFWYRQDPGLGLRLIYFSYDVKMKEKGDIPEGYSVSREKKERFSLILESASTNQTSMYLCASRTTNTEAFFGQGTRLTVV.

V and J are TRBV19 and TRBJ1-5; 7 nucleotides agree with TRBD1. This CDR3 is 14 amino acids long. Germline V gene data show CDR1 as LNHDA and CDR2 as SQIVND (reference sequence). V gave up 8 bases and J gave up 2 bases; unmatched junction bases: 6. Here the CDR3 DNA reads TGTGCCAGTCAAGGGGGCACGGGCAATCAGCCCCAGCATTTT. This sequence encodes CASQGGTGNQPQHF.

This clone was detected once. This chain joins TRBV19 and TRBJ1-1, with TRBD1 matching 7 bases. V lost 6 bases and J lost 0; bases outside the gene matches: 4. This CDR3 is 14 amino acids long. Germline lookup yields CDR1 LNHDA and CDR2 SQIVND (reference sequence). CDR3 coding DNA: TGTGCCAGTAGAGACGGGACAGTGAACACTGAAGCTTTCTTT. It specifies CASRDGTVNTEAFF. The full variable domain, with the rest looked up from reference TRBV19 and TRBJ1-1, is DGGITQSPKYLFRKEGQNVTLSCEQNLNHDAMYWYRQDPGQGLRLIYYSQIVNDFQKGDIAEGYSVSREKKESFPLTVTSAQKNPTAFYLCASRDGTVNTEAFFGQGTRLTVV.

This chain connects TRBV9 to TRBJ2-3, with D unclear. CDR3 length: 15 residues. The V end was cut by 0 bases, the J end by 0 bases, with 8 bases between. In germline, CDR1 is SGDLS, CDR2 YYNGEE. Here the CDR3 reads CASSVEAGSTDTQYF. As DNA, the CDR3 is TGTGCCAGCAGCGTAGAGGCAGGTAGCACAGATACGCAGTATTTT.